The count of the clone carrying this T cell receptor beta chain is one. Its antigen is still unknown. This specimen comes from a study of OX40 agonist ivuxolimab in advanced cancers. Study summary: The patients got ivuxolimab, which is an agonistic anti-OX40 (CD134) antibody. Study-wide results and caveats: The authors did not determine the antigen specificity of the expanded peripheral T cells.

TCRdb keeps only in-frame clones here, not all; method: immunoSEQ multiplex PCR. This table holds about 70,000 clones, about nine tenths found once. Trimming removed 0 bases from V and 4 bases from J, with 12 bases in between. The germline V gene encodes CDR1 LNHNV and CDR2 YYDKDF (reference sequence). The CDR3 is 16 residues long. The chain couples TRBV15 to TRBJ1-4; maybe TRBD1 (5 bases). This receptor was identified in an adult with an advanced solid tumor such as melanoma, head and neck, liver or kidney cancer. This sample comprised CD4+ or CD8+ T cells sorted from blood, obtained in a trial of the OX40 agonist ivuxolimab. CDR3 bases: TGTGCCACCAGCAGAGATGAGAAAGGGGTTAATGAAAAACTGTTTTTT. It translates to CATSRDEKGVNEKLFF.